This T cell receptor (beta chain) was obtained from a study of T cells after yellow fever vaccination. Background on the study: Fractions of low cell number were prepared using SMART-Seq v4 Ultra Low Input. Study-wide results and limits: Researchers cautioned that FACS-sorted repertoires could harbor abundant clonotypes contaminating from the bulk population. The appearance of a small share of clonotypes in both CD4 and CD8 compartments was observed.

TCR cDNA, made by 5'RACE template switching, carried an added universal primer site and UMIs. TCRdb processed the 5' RACE reads anew with MiXCR; each CDR3 protein has one entry. The repertoire includes roughly 300,000 distinct CDR3 sequences, around 6.8% of them detected once, and over 15% sits in the top ten. V was clipped by 4 bases and J by 7 bases; unmatched bases: 7. There are 13 residues in the CDR3. Per germline, CDR1 LNHDA and CDR2 SQIVND (reference sequence). This clonotype was seen more than once but under ten times. Its antigen is unknown. The V and J genes are TRBV19 and TRBJ2-7, with 7 bases identical to TRBD1. This TCR derives from a man aged 18-30 years who received the YFV17D yellow fever vaccine. The sample was PBMCs, taken around 45 days after the first yellow fever vaccination. The CDR3 nucleotides read TGTGCCAGTAGTACCCACAGGGGCTGGGAGCAGTACGTC. Translation gives CASSTHRGWEQYV.